Listed below are T cell receptor beta chains from one sample, sequenced in a study of T cell responses to AZD1222 COVID-19 vaccine. Some clones are missing from TCRdb's copy, which holds only in-frame ones; the method was immunoSEQ multiplex PCR. The data show nearly 110,000 clones, with less than 95% seen just once and approximately 8% held by the top ten. Sample: peripheral blood, taken 28 days after the second AZD1222 dose. These TCRs come from an adult who received the AZD1222 COVID-19 vaccine. CDR3s include the opening cysteine and the closing phenylalanine or tryptophan. Where a row states a size, it is once, few, many or the class of an expanded clone; other rows omit it.

v_call: TRBV5-4
clone_size: -
j_call: TRBJ2-6
cdr3_aa: CASSSGTFAGSGANVLTF

v_call: TRBV27
clone_size: -
j_call: TRBJ2-1
cdr3_aa: CASSLLAGGPNEQFF

v_call: TRBV7-3
clone_size: once
j_call: TRBJ2-3
cdr3_aa: CASSLGGTGADTQYF

v_call: TRBV7-9
clone_size: -
j_call: TRBJ1-6
cdr3_aa: CASSLEYSPLHF

v_call: TRBV7-6
clone_size: once
j_call: TRBJ2-3
cdr3_aa: CASSLGGTSTDTQYF

v_call: TRBV19
clone_size: -
j_call: TRBJ2-3
cdr3_aa: CASSLGAAGAADTQYF

v_call: TRBV5-1
clone_size: -
j_call: TRBJ1-5
cdr3_aa: CASSLAGGSNQPQHF

v_call: TRBV9
clone_size: -
j_call: TRBJ2-2
cdr3_aa: CASSAGTENTGELFF

v_call: TRBV6-5
clone_size: -
j_call: TRBJ2-7
cdr3_aa: CASSTWSGGSYEQYF

v_call: TRBV10-3
clone_size: once
j_call: TRBJ1-5
cdr3_aa: CAISEGTGFNQPQHF

v_call: TRBV18
clone_size: -
j_call: TRBJ2-5
cdr3_aa: CASSPPGGKVAQYF

v_call: TRBV2
clone_size: -
j_call: TRBJ2-1
cdr3_aa: CASSERLAGVDEQFF

v_call: TRBV3-1/TRBV3-2
clone_size: -
j_call: TRBJ2-6
cdr3_aa: CASSHIGPYSGANVLTF

v_call: TRBV21-1
clone_size: -
j_call: TRBJ1-5
cdr3_aa: CASSNGRPTGQPQHF

v_call: TRBV19
clone_size: once
j_call: TRBJ1-5
cdr3_aa: CASRSGQPQHF

v_call: TRBV18
clone_size: few
j_call: TRBJ2-1
cdr3_aa: CASSPPEGNNEQFF

v_call: TRBV9
clone_size: -
j_call: TRBJ2-7
cdr3_aa: CASSPAERGVYEQYF

v_call: TRBV25-1
clone_size: -
j_call: TRBJ2-3
cdr3_aa: CASIPGTASTDTQYF

v_call: TRBV7-2
clone_size: -
j_call: TRBJ2-2
cdr3_aa: CASSPDTGNTGELFF

v_call: TRBV18
clone_size: -
j_call: TRBJ1-6
cdr3_aa: CASSGDSSYNSPLHF

v_call: TRBV2
clone_size: -
j_call: TRBJ1-1
cdr3_aa: CASRTRGTEAFF

v_call: TRBV10-3
clone_size: -
j_call: TRBJ1-5
cdr3_aa: CAIGEGAHQPQHF

v_call: TRBV10-1
clone_size: -
j_call: TRBJ2-7
cdr3_aa: CASLVQGQYSYEQYF

v_call: TRBV5-8
clone_size: -
j_call: TRBJ1-3
cdr3_aa: CASSRKGDGNTIYF

v_call: TRBV29-1
clone_size: -
j_call: TRBJ1-1
cdr3_aa: CSVDQNTEAFF

v_call: TRBV19
clone_size: -
j_call: TRBJ2-7
cdr3_aa: CASSRTPYEQYF

v_call: TRBV5-1
clone_size: -
j_call: TRBJ2-5
cdr3_aa: CASSRWTQGGETQYF

v_call: TRBV7-3
clone_size: -
j_call: TRBJ2-1
cdr3_aa: CASSSRQGSYNEQFF

v_call: TRBV3-1/TRBV3-2
clone_size: once
j_call: TRBJ1-1
cdr3_aa: CASSQVSPTEAFF

v_call: TRBV6-4
clone_size: -
j_call: TRBJ1-5
cdr3_aa: CASSTTENQPQHF

v_call: TRBV6-5
clone_size: -
j_call: TRBJ2-7
cdr3_aa: CASSRNGGRLDEQYF

v_call: TRBV11-1
clone_size: once
j_call: TRBJ1-2
cdr3_aa: CASSLATGSGYTF

v_call: TRBV18
clone_size: -
j_call: TRBJ2-1
cdr3_aa: CASSRSRGDYNEQFF

v_call: TRBV6-9
clone_size: -
j_call: TRBJ2-7
cdr3_aa: CASSWGRDYSYYEQYF

v_call: TRBV6-6
clone_size: -
j_call: TRBJ2-7
cdr3_aa: CASSYERGRSYEQYF

v_call: TRBV19
clone_size: -
j_call: TRBJ2-5
cdr3_aa: CASSPRVGVETQYF

v_call: TRBV9
clone_size: -
j_call: TRBJ1-5
cdr3_aa: CASSDGYSNQPQHF

v_call: TRBV6-5
clone_size: -
j_call: TRBJ2-1
cdr3_aa: CASSRTGGSYNEQFF

v_call: TRBV19
clone_size: -
j_call: TRBJ1-5
cdr3_aa: CASSTLGWGGQPQHF

v_call: TRBV4-3
clone_size: -
j_call: TRBJ1-2
cdr3_aa: CASSNSRDRAGGYTF

v_call: TRBV7-2
clone_size: -
j_call: TRBJ2-5
cdr3_aa: CASSLLAGGGGETQYF

v_call: TRBV30
clone_size: once
j_call: TRBJ2-5
cdr3_aa: CAWRPLAFTTETQYF

v_call: TRBV7-9
clone_size: -
j_call: TRBJ2-7
cdr3_aa: CASSPPGGRDEQYF

v_call: TRBV6-5
clone_size: -
j_call: TRBJ1-3
cdr3_aa: CASSSRQVSGNTIYF

v_call: TRBV10-3
clone_size: -
j_call: TRBJ1-2
cdr3_aa: CAISRTGSYGYTF

v_call: TRBV11-1
clone_size: once
j_call: TRBJ2-2
cdr3_aa: CASSLVQGRTGELFF

v_call: TRBV18
clone_size: -
j_call: TRBJ1-6
cdr3_aa: CASSPSGSHDNSPLHF

v_call: TRBV10-1
clone_size: -
j_call: TRBJ1-5
cdr3_aa: CASIVRGGNQPQHF

v_call: TRBV7-2
clone_size: -
j_call: TRBJ1-4
cdr3_aa: CASSPRPGLANEKLFF

v_call: TRBV15
clone_size: -
j_call: TRBJ1-6
cdr3_aa: CATSRAPGQINSPLHF

v_call: TRBV7-9
clone_size: -
j_call: TRBJ2-5
cdr3_aa: CASTQGETGQETQYF

v_call: TRBV7-2
clone_size: -
j_call: TRBJ2-7
cdr3_aa: CASSFPSSSSYEQYF

v_call: TRBV19
clone_size: -
j_call: TRBJ1-3
cdr3_aa: CASSIGDSRNTIYF

v_call: TRBV13
clone_size: -
j_call: TRBJ1-2
cdr3_aa: CASTKGGRHPYGYTF

v_call: TRBV19
clone_size: -
j_call: TRBJ2-2
cdr3_aa: CASSTTGLAGGRTGELFF